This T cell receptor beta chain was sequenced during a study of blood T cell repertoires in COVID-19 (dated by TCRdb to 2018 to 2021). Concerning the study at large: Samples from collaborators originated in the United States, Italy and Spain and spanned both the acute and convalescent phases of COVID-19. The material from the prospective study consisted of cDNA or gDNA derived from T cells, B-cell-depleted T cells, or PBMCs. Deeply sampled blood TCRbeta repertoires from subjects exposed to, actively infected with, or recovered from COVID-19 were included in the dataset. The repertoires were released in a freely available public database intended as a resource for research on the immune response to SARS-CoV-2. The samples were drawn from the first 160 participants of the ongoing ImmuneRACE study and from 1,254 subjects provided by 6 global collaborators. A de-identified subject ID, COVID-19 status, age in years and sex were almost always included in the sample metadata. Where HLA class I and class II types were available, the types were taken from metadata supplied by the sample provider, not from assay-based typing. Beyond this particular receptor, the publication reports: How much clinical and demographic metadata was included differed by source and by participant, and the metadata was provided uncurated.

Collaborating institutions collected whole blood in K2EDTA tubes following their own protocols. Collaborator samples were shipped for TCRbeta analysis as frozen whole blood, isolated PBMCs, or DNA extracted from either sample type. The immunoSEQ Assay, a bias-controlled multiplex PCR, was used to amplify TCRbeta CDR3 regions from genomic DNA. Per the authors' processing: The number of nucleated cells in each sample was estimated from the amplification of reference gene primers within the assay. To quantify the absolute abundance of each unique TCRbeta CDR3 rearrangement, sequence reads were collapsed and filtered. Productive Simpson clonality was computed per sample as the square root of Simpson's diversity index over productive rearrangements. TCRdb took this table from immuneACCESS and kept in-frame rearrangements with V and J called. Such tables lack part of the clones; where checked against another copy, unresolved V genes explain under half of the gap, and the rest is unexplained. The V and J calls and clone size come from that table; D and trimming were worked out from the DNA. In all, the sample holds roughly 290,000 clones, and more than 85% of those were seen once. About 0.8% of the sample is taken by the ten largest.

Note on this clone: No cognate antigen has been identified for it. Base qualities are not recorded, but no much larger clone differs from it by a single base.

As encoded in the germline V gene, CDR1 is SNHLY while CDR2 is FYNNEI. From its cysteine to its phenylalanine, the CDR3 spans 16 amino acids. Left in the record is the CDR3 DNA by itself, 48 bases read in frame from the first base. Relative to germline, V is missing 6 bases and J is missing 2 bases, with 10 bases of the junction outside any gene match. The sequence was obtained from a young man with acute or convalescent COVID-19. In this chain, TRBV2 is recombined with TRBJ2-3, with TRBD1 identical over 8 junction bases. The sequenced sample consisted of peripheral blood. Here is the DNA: TGTGCCAGCAGGGGGAGGTCAGGGGGCAACACAGATACGCAGTATTTT. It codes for CASRGRSGGNTDTQYF. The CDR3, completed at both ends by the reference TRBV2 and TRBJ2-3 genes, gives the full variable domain EPEVTQTPSHQVTQMGQEVILRCVPISNHLYFYWYRQILGQKVEFLVSFYNNEISEKSEIFDDQFSVERPDGSNFTLKIRSTKLEDSAMYFCASRGRSGGNTDTQYFGPGTRLTVL.